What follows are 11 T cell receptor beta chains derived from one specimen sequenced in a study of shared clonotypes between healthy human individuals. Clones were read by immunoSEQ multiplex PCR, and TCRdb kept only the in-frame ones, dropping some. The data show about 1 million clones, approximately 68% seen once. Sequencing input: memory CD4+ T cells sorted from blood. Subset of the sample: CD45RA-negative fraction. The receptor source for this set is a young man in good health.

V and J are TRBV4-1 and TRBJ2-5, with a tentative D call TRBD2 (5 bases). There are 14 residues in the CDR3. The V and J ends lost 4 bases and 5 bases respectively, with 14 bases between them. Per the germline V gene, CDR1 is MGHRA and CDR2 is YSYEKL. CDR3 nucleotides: TGCGCCAGCAGCCTTGACGAGGGTAAGGAGACCCAGTACTTC. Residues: CASSLDEGKETQYF.

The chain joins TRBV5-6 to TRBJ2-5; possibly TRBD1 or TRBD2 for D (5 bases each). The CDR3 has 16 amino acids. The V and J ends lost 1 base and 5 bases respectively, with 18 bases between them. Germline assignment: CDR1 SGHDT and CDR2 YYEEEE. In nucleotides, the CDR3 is TGTGCCAGCAGCTTGTACCGGGGCAGCCCGGAGGAGACCCAGTACTTC. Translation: CASSLYRGSPEETQYF.

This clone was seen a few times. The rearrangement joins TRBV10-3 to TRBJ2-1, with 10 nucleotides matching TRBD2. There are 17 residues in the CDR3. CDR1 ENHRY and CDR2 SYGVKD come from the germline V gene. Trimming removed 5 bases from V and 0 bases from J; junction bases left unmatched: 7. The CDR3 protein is CAISWGASGSSYNEQFF. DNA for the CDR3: TGTGCCATCAGTTGGGGGGCTAGCGGGAGCTCCTACAATGAGCAGTTCTTC.

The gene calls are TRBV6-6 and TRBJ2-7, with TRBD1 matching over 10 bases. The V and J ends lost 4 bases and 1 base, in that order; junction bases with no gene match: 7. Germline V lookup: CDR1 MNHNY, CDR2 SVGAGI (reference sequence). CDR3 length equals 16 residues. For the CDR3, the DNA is TGTGCCAGCAGTTCGACAGGGGGCGAAGGGTCCTACGAGCAGTACTTC. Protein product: CASSSTGGEGSYEQYF.

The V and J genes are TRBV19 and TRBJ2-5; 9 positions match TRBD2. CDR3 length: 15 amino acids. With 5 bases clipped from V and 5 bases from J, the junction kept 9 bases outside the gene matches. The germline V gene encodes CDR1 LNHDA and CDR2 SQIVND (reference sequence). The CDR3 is CASSEGGTSRETQYF. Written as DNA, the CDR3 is TGTGCCAGTAGTGAGGGGGGGACTAGCAGGGAGACCCAGTACTTC.

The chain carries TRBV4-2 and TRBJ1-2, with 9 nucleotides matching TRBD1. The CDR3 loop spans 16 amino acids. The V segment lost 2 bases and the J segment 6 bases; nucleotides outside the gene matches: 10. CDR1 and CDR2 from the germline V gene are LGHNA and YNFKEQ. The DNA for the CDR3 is TGTGCCAGCAGCCAATTAGGTGCGACAGGGGGGGATGGCTACACCTTC. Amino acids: CASSQLGATGGDGYTF.

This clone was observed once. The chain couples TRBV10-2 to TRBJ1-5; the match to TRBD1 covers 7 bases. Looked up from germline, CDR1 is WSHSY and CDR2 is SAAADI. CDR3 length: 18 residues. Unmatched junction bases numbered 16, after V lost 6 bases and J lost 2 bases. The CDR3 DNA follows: TGCGCCAGCAGCCCAAAATCCAAGACAGGGCATGGCAATCAGCCCCAGCATTTT. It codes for CASSPKSKTGHGNQPQHF.

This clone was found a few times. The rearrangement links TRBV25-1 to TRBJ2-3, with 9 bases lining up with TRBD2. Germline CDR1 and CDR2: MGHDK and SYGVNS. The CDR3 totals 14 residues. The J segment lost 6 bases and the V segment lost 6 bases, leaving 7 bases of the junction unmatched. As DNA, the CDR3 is TGTGCCAGCAGAGGCAGCGGGAGGACGGATACGCAGTATTTT. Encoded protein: CASRGSGRTDTQYF.

CDR3 loop: CASRVEGRETQYF. The CDR3 region has the DNA TGCGCCAGCAGAGTGGAGGGGCGAGAGACCCAGTACTTC. The chain has TRBV5-1 and TRBJ2-5; maybe TRBD2 (6 bases). V gave up 5 bases and J gave up 4 bases, with 12 bases separating them. The germline gives CDR1 SGHRS, CDR2 YFSETQ. CDR3 length equals 13 residues.

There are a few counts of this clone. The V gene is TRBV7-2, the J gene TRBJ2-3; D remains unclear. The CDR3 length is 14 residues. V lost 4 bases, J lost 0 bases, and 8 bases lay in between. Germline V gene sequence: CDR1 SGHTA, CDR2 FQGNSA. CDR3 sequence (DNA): TGTGCCAGCAGCTCCGGCTATAGCACAGATACGCAGTATTTT. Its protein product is CASSSGYSTDTQYF.

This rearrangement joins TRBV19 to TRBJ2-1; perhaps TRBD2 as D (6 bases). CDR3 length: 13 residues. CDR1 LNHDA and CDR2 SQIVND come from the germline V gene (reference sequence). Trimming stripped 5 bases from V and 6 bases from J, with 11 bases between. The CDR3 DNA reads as TGTGCCAGTAGTCCCCGGGGGTTCAATGAGCAGTTCTTC. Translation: CASSPRGFNEQFF.